Described below is a single T cell receptor (beta chain) sequence and its context. What this receptor recognizes is not known. Base qualities are not provided; no much larger clone lies one nucleotide away. These data are taken from a study of OX40 agonist ivuxolimab in advanced cancers. Study-level background: Ivuxolimab, which targeted the costimulatory receptor OX40 (CD134), was an agonistic, fully human IgG2 monoclonal antibody. Partial responses occurred in three dose-escalation patients, of whom one had hepatocellular carcinoma and two had cutaneous melanoma. Prior anti-PD-1, anti-PD-L1 or anti-CTLA-4 therapy was permitted, and checkpoint inhibitors had been received by 40% to 50% of dose-escalation patients. Intravenous ivuxolimab was administered to patients every 2 weeks at six dose levels: 0.01, 0.1, 0.3, 1.5, 3 and 10 mg/kg. A male proportion of about 79% and a mean age of roughly 55 years, ranging from 23 to 79, were recorded for the dose-escalation cohort. Peripheral TCRbeta sequencing aimed to test whether ivuxolimab altered TCR sequence diversity and caused clonal T-cell expansion. The paper describes the monotherapy dose-escalation part (N ≈ 49 patients) of the phase I trial of ivuxolimab. Among the 52 dose-escalation patients, some 20 had hepatocellular carcinoma, roughly 15 melanoma, 9 renal cell carcinoma and 9 head and neck cancer. Study-wide conclusions, independent of this receptor: At doses of 0.1 to 3.0 mg/kg, clonal expansion of both CD4+ and CD8+ blood T cells was observed from baseline to week 6. Low levels of normalized T-cell clonal expansion were also shown by some nonresponding patients. In the 0.1-3.0 mg/kg groups, partial responders were among the patients with the lowest normalized peripheral clonal expansion, particularly in CD8+ T cells. The antigen specificity of the peripheral T cells that underwent clonal expansion was not determined. After ivuxolimab, expanded clones were on average more numerous among CD8+ T cells than among CD4+ T cells.

For sequencing of the TCRbeta CDR3 region, genomic DNA was extracted from the sorted cells. TCRbeta CDR3 regions were sequenced using the immunoSEQ Assay. The source is immuneACCESS, and TCRdb retained only in-frame sequences with V and J called. Part of the clones is not carried over; for the studies checked, unresolved V genes explain less than half of this, and the remainder is unexplained. Present in this sample are some 46,000 clones, nearly 80% of which were seen just once. Of the sample, roughly 3.9% falls within the top ten clones. Patients with autoimmune disease history or receiving systemic immunosuppression were excluded from the trial. Peripheral blood for TCR sequencing was collected from all dose cohorts at baseline, on cycle 4 day 1, and on cycle 7 day 1. The samples were drawn from a first-in-human, open-label, multicenter phase I dose-escalation trial of ivuxolimab. Adults with locally advanced or metastatic melanoma, renal cell, hepatocellular, or head and neck squamous cell carcinoma were enrolled in the trial. Before TCR sequencing, CD4+ and CD8+ T cells were separately sorted from peripheral blood.

Taken from the germline V gene, the CDR1 and CDR2 loops are MNHEY and SVGAGI. The CDR3 goes from the cysteine to the phenylalanine over 14 residues. Here the CDR3 DNA is all that survives: 42 bases in frame from base 1. Ends trimmed: V by 6 bases, J by 1 base; bases unmatched to a gene: 5. The sequencing used CD4+ or CD8+ T cells sorted from blood, collected in a trial of the OX40 agonist ivuxolimab. The chain is assembled from TRBV6-5 and TRBJ1-1; 7 central nucleotides agree with TRBD1. The TCR sequence derives from an adult with an advanced solid tumor such as melanoma, head and neck, liver or kidney cancer. Here the CDR3 is given as CASRRTGENTEAFF. The nucleotides are TGTGCCAGCAGGAGGACAGGCGAGAACACTGAAGCTTTCTTT.